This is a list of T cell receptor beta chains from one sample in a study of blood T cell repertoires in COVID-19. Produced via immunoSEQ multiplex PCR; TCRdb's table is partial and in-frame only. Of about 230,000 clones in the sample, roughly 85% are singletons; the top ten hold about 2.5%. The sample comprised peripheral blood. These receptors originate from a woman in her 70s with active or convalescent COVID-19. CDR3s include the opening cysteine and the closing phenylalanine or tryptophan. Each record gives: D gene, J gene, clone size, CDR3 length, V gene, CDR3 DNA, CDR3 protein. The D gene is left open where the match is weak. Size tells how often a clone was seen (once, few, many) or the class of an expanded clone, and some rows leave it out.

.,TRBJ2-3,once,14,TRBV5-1,TGCGCCAGCAGCTTGGCTACACAGGGGGGGACGCAGTATTTT,CASSLATQGGTQYF
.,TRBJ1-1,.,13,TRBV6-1,TGTGCCAGCAGTGAAGGTAGGGGTTCAGCGGCTTTCTTT,CASSEGRGSAAFF
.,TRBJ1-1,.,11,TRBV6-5,TGTGCCAGCAGCGGACAGAGTGAAGCTTTCTTT,CASSGQSEAFF
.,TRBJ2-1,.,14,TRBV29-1,TGCAGCGTTGAAAGGAGCGCCTCCTACAATGAGCAGTTCTTC,CSVERSASYNEQFF
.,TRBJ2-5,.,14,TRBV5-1,TGCGCCAGCAGGGGGCGGACTACTCAGGAGACCCAGTACTTC,CASRGRTTQETQYF
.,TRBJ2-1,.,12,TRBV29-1,TGCAGCGTTGACAGGGCCTACAATGAGCAGTTCTTC,CSVDRAYNEQFF
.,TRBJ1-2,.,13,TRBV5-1,TGCGCCAGCAGCTCCGACGGAGACTATGGCTACACCTTC,CASSSDGDYGYTF
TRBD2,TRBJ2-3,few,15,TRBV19,TGTGCCAGTAGTAGAGCGGGGTCTAGCACAGATACGCAGTATTTT,CASSRAGSSTDTQYF
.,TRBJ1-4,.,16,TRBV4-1,TGCGCCAGCAGCCATGGAAGGAAACAGGATAATGAAAAACTGTTTTTT,CASSHGRKQDNEKLFF
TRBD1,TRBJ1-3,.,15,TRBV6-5,TGTGCCAGCAGCCCCGGGACAGGCTCTGGAAACACCATATATTTT,CASSPGTGSGNTIYF
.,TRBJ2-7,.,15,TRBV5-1,TGCGCCAGCAGCTTGTTGGCGGGCTTATCCTACGAGCAGTACTTC,CASSLLAGLSYEQYF
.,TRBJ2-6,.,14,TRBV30,TGTGCCTGGACCGGGGGGCCGGGGGCCAACGTCCTGACTTTC,CAWTGGPGANVLTF
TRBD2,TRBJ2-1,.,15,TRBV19,TGTGCCAGTAGTATAGGACTAGCGGGAGCTGTTGAGCAGTTCTTC,CASSIGLAGAVEQFF
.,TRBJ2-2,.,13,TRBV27,TGTGCCAGCAGGCAGGGGAACACCGGGGAGCTGTTTTTT,CASRQGNTGELFF
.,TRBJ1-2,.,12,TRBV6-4,TGTGCCAGCAGACAGGGCACCGGAGGCTACACCTTC,CASRQGTGGYTF
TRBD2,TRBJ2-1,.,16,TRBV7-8,TGTGCCAGCAGCTTAGTAGCGGGGGGCCAGGGGGGTGAGCAGTTCTTC,CASSLVAGGQGGEQFF
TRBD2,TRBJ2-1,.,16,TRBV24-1,TGTGCCACCAGTGACCCGACTAGCCAACACGACAATGAGCAGTTCTTC,CATSDPTSQHDNEQFF
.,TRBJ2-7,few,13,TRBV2,TGTGCCAGCAGCTACCCCATATCCTACGAGCAGTACTTC,CASSYPISYEQYF
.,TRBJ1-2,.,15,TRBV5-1,TGCGCCAGCAGCTTGGCCGTTTCAGGGGAAGGTGGCTACACCTTC,CASSLAVSGEGGYTF
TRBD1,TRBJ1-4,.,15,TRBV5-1,TGCGCCAGCAGCCGGACCACAGGGGAAGGTGAAAAACTGTTTTTT,CASSRTTGEGEKLFF
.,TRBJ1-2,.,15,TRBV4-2,TGTGCCAGCAGCCAAGATAGGGGATTTGACTATGGCTACACCTTC,CASSQDRGFDYGYTF
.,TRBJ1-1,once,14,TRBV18,TGTGCCAGCTCAACCGTTGACAGAGCCACTGAAGCTTTCTTT,CASSTVDRATEAFF
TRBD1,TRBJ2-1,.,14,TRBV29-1,TGCAGCGTCCCCGACAGGGTCTCCTACAATGAGCAGTTCTTC,CSVPDRVSYNEQFF
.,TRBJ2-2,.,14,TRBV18,TGTGCCAGCTCACCAGGGCAGGGGACCGGGGAGCTGTTTTTT,CASSPGQGTGELFF
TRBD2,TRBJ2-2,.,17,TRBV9,TGTGCCAGCAGCGTAGCGCGGAGCGGGGGCAACACCGGGGAGCTGTTTTTT,CASSVARSGGNTGELFF
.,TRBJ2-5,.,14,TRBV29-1,TGCAGCGTTGCTCTAGAAGGTTGGCAAGAGACCCAGTACTTC,CSVALEGWQETQYF
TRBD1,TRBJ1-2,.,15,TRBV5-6,TGTGCCAGCAGCCCACCACAGGGGGCAGGTTATGGCTACACCTTC,CASSPPQGAGYGYTF
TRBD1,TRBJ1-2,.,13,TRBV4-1,TGCGCCAGCAGCCAAGGACAGGGCTATGGCTACACCTTC,CASSQGQGYGYTF
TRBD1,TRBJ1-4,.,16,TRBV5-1,TGCGCCAGCAGCTTGTTGGCAGGGGGGTTGCAGGAAAAACTGTTTTTT,CASSLLAGGLQEKLFF
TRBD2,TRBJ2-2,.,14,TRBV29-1,TGCAGCGTTAAGTCTTCGCGGGAGCTCGGGGAGCTGTTTTTT,CSVKSSRELGELFF
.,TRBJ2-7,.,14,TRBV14,TGTGCCAGCAGCCAAGATGTGGCAGGATTCAGGCAGTACTTC,CASSQDVAGFRQYF
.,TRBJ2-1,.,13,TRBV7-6,TGTGCCAGCAGCTTAGTATTTTACAATGAGCAGTTCTTC,CASSLVFYNEQFF
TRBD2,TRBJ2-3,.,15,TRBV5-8,TGTGCCAGCACCCTGGGGGGGTTCGGGACAGATACGCAGTATTTT,CASTLGGFGTDTQYF
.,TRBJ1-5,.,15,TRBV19,TGTGCCAGTAGTAGACAGTTAGAGAGCAATCAGCCCCAGCATTTT,CASSRQLESNQPQHF
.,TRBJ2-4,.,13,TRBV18,TGTGCCAGCTCACCACTGCAGGGAGGCATTCAGTACTTC,CASSPLQGGIQYF
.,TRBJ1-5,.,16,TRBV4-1,TGCGCCAGCAGCCAACTCTCTTTGGGGGGTGATCAGCCCCAGCATTTT,CASSQLSLGGDQPQHF
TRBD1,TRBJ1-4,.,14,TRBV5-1,TGCGCCAGCAGCTTTGGGACAGAGAATGAAAAACTGTTTTTT,CASSFGTENEKLFF
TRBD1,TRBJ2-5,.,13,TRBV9,TGTGCCAGCAGCCCAGGGACAGAAGAGACCCAGTACTTC,CASSPGTEETQYF
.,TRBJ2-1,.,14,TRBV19,TGTGCCAGTAGTCCGGGGACACCATACAATGAGCAGTTCTTC,CASSPGTPYNEQFF
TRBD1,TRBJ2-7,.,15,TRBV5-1,TGCGCCAGCAGCATGACAGGGGAAGGGTACTACGAGCAGTACTTC,CASSMTGEGYYEQYF
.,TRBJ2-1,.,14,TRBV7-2,TGTGCCAGCAGCCCCCGCAGGGGTTACAATGAGCAGTTCTTC,CASSPRRGYNEQFF
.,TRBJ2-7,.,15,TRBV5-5,TGTGCCAGCAGCTCCGCTTATGTGAGCTCCTACGAGCAGTACTTC,CASSSAYVSSYEQYF
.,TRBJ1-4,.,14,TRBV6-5,TGTGCCAGCAGTACGACAGGAACTAATGAAAAACTGTTTTTT,CASSTTGTNEKLFF
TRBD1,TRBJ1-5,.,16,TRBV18,TGTGCCAGCTCCCCCGGCCAGGGGGAGATCAATCAGCCCCAGCATTTT,CASSPGQGEINQPQHF
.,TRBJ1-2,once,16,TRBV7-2,TGTGCCAGCAGCTTATTTCAGGGCCTGACTAACTATGGCTACACCTTC,CASSLFQGLTNYGYTF
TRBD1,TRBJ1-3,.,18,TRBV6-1,TGTGCCAGCAGTGAAGATCTGGCGACAGACAGGGCTGGAAACACCATATATTTT,CASSEDLATDRAGNTIYF
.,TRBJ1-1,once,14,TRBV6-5,TGTGCCAGCACAAGGGAGGGCAGGAGCTTTGAAGCTTTCTTT,CASTREGRSFEAFF
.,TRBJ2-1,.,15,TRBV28,TGTGCCAGCAGTTTTTTCCCGGGAGAACACAATGAGCAGTTCTTC,CASSFFPGEHNEQFF
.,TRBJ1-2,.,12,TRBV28,TGTGCCAGCAGTTTAAGGAGGGATGGCTACACCTTC,CASSLRRDGYTF
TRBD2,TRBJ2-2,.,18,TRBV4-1,TGCGCCAGCAGCCCCACCCGGGGGGGGACCGGTGGCACCGGGGAGCTGTTTTTT,CASSPTRGGTGGTGELFF
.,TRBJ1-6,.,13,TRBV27,TGTGCCAGCAGGGAGGGCGGTAATTCACCCCTCCACTTT,CASREGGNSPLHF
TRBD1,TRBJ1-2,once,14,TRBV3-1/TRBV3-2,TGTGCCAGCAGCCCACCGGGACAGGGGCATGGCTACACCTTC,CASSPPGQGHGYTF
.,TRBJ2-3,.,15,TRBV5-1,TGCGCCAGCAGCTTGGGACAGGAGAGCACAGATACGCAGTATTTT,CASSLGQESTDTQYF
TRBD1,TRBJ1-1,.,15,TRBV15,TGTGCCACCAGCAGACGTCAACCGGGACAGGGGGAAGCTTTCTTT,CATSRRQPGQGEAFF
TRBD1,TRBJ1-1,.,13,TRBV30,TGTGCCTGGAGTGTGCGAGACAGGGAATCGGCTTTCTTT,CAWSVRDRESAFF